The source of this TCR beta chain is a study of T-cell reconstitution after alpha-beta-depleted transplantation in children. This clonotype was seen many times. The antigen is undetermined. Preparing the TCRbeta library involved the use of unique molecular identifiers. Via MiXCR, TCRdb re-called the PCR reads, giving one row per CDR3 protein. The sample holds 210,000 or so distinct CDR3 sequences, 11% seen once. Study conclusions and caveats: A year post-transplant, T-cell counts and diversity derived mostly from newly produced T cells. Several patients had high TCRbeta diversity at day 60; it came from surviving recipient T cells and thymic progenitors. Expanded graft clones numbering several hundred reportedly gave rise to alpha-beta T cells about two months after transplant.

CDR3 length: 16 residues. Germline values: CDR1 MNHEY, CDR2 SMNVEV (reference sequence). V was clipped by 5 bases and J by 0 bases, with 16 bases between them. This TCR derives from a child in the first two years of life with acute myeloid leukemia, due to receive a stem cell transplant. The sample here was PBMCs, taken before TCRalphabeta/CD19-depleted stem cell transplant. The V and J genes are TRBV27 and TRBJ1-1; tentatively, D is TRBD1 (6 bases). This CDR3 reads CASSPPTGALNTEAFF. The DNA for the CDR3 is TGTGCCAGCAGTCCTCCGACAGGAGCCCTGAACACTGAAGCTTTCTTT.